Following are 23 T cell receptor beta chains from one sample sequenced in a study of cytomegalovirus exposure and HLA in healthy donors. In the PCR, 60 Vbeta and 13 Jbeta primers were used. Clones were read by immunoSEQ multiplex PCR, and TCRdb kept only the in-frame ones, dropping some. The sample carries over 150,000 clones, less than 90% recorded once. The sequenced sample consisted of PBMCs. The receptors shown here come from a boy aged 2 to 10 in good health and CMV-seronegative.

The chain links TRBV21-1 to TRBJ1-1. TRBV21-1 is described as a pseudogene. The CDR3 length is 15 residues. The CDR3, as DNA: TGTGCCAGCAGCAATTGCGGGACTAGGGTCACTGAAGCTTTCTTT. Encoded protein: CASSNCGTRVTEAFF.

This clone showed up just once. V gene TRBV7-9 combines with J gene TRBJ2-7; no clear D gene. With 4 bases removed from V and 5 bases from J, the gap between germline ends came to 6 bases. Germline lookup yields CDR1 SEHNR and CDR2 FQNEAQ (reference sequence). The CDR3 has 11 amino acids. The CDR3: CASSSENEQYF. The CDR3 DNA follows: TGTGCCAGCAGCTCGGAGAACGAGCAGTACTTC.

The chain joins TRBV4-1 to TRBJ2-3; D possibly corresponds to TRBD2 (5 bases). Germline assignment: CDR1 MGHRA and CDR2 YSYEKL. Trimming cost V 1 base and J 9 bases, with 8 bases left between them. The CDR3 loop spans 12 amino acids. CDR3 sequence (DNA): TGCGCCAGCAGCCAAGTCCGAGGGACGCAGTATTTT. Translated: CASSQVRGTQYF.

Only a few counts were recorded for this clone. J is TRBJ2-7 and V is TRBV7-7, with 11 bases that match TRBD2. The CDR3 length is 13 residues. CDR1 and CDR2 from the germline V gene are SSHAT and FNYEAQ (reference sequence). In DNA, the CDR3 is TGTGCTAGCAGCTTAGCGGGGGGGACTGAGTTCAGTGTC. Its protein is CASSLAGGTEFSV.

CDR3 protein: CASSWGGQASYEQYF. The CDR3 region has the DNA TGTGCCAGCAGCTGGGGGGGACAGGCCTCCTACGAGCAGTACTTC. The rearrangement joins TRBV7-2 to TRBJ2-7; a possible D gene is TRBD1 (8 bases). The germline gives CDR1 SGHTA, CDR2 FQGNSA. V was cut by 4 bases and J by 0 bases, with 13 bases left in between. The CDR3 is 15 residues long.

The chain links TRBV29-1 to TRBJ2-7; a possible D gene is TRBD1 (6 bases). V was pared by 5 bases and J by 6 bases, with 14 bases between. This CDR3 spans 12 amino acids. Germline V CDR1 and CDR2: SQVTM, ANQGSEA. CDR3 amino acids: CSVLRGWVEQYF. In DNA, the CDR3 is TGCAGCGTTCTCAGGGGATGGGTCGAGCAGTACTTC.

J is TRBJ2-7 and V is TRBV11-3; maybe TRBD2 (5 bases). Germline V gene sequence: CDR1 SGHNT, CDR2 YENEEA. The CDR3 covers 19 residues. Trimming shortened V by 5 bases and J by 3 bases, and 29 bases separated the two germline ends. CDR3 loop: CASSHSDILGAGFGYEQYF. CDR3 DNA: TGTGCCAGCAGCCACAGCGACATCCTTGGCGCGGGCTTCGGCTACGAGCAGTACTTC.

The V call is TRBV9, the J call TRBJ2-1; 10 bases match TRBD2. The CDR3 extends over 17 amino acids. V lost 3 bases, J lost 4 bases, and 10 bases stayed unmatched. From germline, CDR1 is SGDLS and CDR2 YYNGEE. The CDR3 DNA sequence: TGTGCCAGCAGCGGAGGCACTAGCGGGATGCGGTACAATGAGCAGTTCTTC. Translated: CASSGGTSGMRYNEQFF.

This sequence joins TRBV5-4 and TRBJ2-5; D perhaps matches TRBD2 (5 bases). Between the trimmed V and J ends, which lost 2 bases and 3 bases, there was a span of 14 bases. The germline CDR1 and CDR2 sequences are SGHNT and YYREEE (reference sequence). This CDR3 is built from 15 residues. This CDR3 is CASSFGLQQKETQYF. The CDR3 DNA follows: TGTGCCAGCAGCTTTGGACTTCAGCAGAAAGAGACCCAGTACTTC.

The chain is built from TRBV30 and TRBJ2-1, with 7 nucleotides matching TRBD2. The germline gives CDR1 GTSNPN, CDR2 SVGIG (reference sequence). The CDR3 is 13 residues long. After removal of 2 bases from V and 6 bases from J, the junction contained 4 bases not matched to a gene. Written as DNA, the CDR3 is TGTGCCTGGAGTACGGGACTACCCAATGAGCAGTTCTTC. Protein sequence: CAWSTGLPNEQFF.

V usage is TRBV5-1 and J usage is TRBJ2-5; D ambiguous. Trimming took 0 bases from V and 1 from J, leaving 19 bases between them. CDR3 length: 18 residues. Looked up from germline, CDR1 is SGHRS and CDR2 is YFSETQ. The CDR3 reads CASSLGVGSATLQETQYF. CDR3 bases: TGCGCCAGCAGCTTGGGCGTTGGGTCAGCGACCCTCCAAGAGACCCAGTACTTC.

The J gene is TRBJ2-7, the V gene TRBV4-1; D gene uncertain. CDR3 length: 14 amino acids. The germline CDR1 and CDR2 sequences are MGHRA and YSYEKL. Deletions cut 0 bases from V and 0 bases from J, with 6 bases between. The CDR3 DNA follows: TGCGCCAGCAGCCAAGATCCTAGCTCCTACGAGCAGTACTTC. Translating it yields CASSQDPSSYEQYF.

The chain employs TRBV5-1 and TRBJ1-3; D may be TRBD1 (6 bases). V gave up 0 bases and J gave up 7 bases, with 14 bases separating them. CDR3 length equals 15 residues. Germline lookup yields CDR1 SGHRS and CDR2 YFSETQ. The CDR3 DNA follows: TGCGCCAGCAGCTTGGTAGCGGGGGCGCGCAACACCATATATTTT. Amino acid sequence: CASSLVAGARNTIYF.

This clone was recorded only once. The chain joins TRBV7-8 to TRBJ2-7; 10 bases are a match to TRBD1. This CDR3 spans 16 amino acids. Germline V gene data show CDR1 as SGHVS and CDR2 as FQNEAQ. The ends lost 5 bases at V and 2 bases at J; junction bases unmatched: 9. CDR3 sequence (DNA): TGTGCCAGCAGCAGGGAGGGGACAGGGGATACCTACGAGCAGTACTTC. Amino acids: CASSREGTGDTYEQYF. The full variable domain, its missing parts supplied by reference TRBV7-8 and TRBJ2-7, is GAGVSQSPRYKVAKRGQDVALRCDPISGHVSLFWYQQALGQGPEFLTYFQNEAQLDKSGLPSDRFFAERPEGSVSTLKIQRTQQEDSAVYLCASSREGTGDTYEQYFGPGTRLTVT.

This chain uses TRBV19 with TRBJ2-7; a possible D gene is TRBD2 (7 bases). V lost 8 bases to trimming and J lost 1 base, with 12 bases between them. The length of the CDR3 is 13 residues. Germline loops: CDR1 LNHDA, CDR2 SQIVND (reference sequence). Here the CDR3 DNA reads TGTGCCAGTGGGGAGGGGACATCCTACGAGCAGTACTTC. Amino acids: CASGEGTSYEQYF.

V is TRBV27 and J is TRBJ2-3, with a tentative D call TRBD2 (6 bases). Trimming left V 3 bases short and J 2 bases short, with 12 bases between. Germline V gives CDR1 MNHEY, CDR2 SMNVEV (reference sequence). CDR3 size: 15 residues. The CDR3, as DNA: TGTGCCAGCAGTTTTACTAGCCTCCCCACAGATACGCAGTATTTT. Encoded protein: CASSFTSLPTDTQYF.

This CDR3 reads CASSTSDYNEQFF. CDR3 bases: TGTGCCAGCAGTACTAGCGATTACAATGAGCAGTTCTTC. The gene calls are TRBV2 and TRBJ2-1; 7 bases are shared with TRBD2. Germline CDR1 is SNHLY and CDR2 is FYNNEI. The CDR3 sequence is 13 residues long. J gave up 4 bases and V 5 bases, and 2 bases lay outside the gene matches.

V is TRBV7-9 and J is TRBJ2-7, with 7 bases that match TRBD1. V was clipped by 5 bases and J by 5 bases; unmatched bases: 6. CDR3 length: 13 amino acids. The V gene's germline CDR1 is SEHNR and CDR2 FQNEAQ (reference sequence). The CDR3 DNA reads TGTGCCAGCAGCCTCGACAGGGACGACGAGCAGTACTTC. Translating gives CASSLDRDDEQYF.

The V and J genes are TRBV5-1 and TRBJ2-7, with 8 bases that match TRBD1. The trim removed 4 bases at V and 3 bases at J, leaving 9 bases unmatched. The CDR3 runs to 15 residues. CDR1 and CDR2 (germline): SGHRS, YFSETQ. The CDR3 region has the DNA TGCGCCAGCAGCCTGAACCGGGACAGGCTCTACGAGCAGTACTTC. Its translation is CASSLNRDRLYEQYF.

The chain combines TRBV19 with TRBJ1-1; TRBD1 is a possible D gene (6 bases). The CDR3 has 15 residues. V lost 9 bases to trimming and J lost 0 bases, with 17 bases between them. Germline V gene data show CDR1 as LNHDA and CDR2 as SQIVND (reference sequence). CDR3 sequence reads: CARISGGHLNTEAFF. The CDR3, as DNA: TGTGCCAGGATCTCGGGGGGGCACTTGAACACTGAAGCTTTCTTT.

The chain recombines TRBV5-1 with TRBJ1-4, with 12 nucleotides matching TRBD1. Germline lookup yields CDR1 SGHRS and CDR2 YFSETQ. J was trimmed by 0 bases and V by 4 bases; bases with no gene match: 4. This CDR3 has 17 residues. CDR3: CASSQGQGAATNEKLFF. The DNA for the CDR3 is TGCGCCAGCAGCCAGGGACAGGGGGCTGCAACTAATGAAAAACTGTTTTTT.

The J gene is TRBJ2-7, the V gene TRBV10-1; D remains ambiguous. The germline CDR1 and CDR2 sequences are WNHNN and SYGVQD (reference sequence). The CDR3 length is 13 residues. V was shortened by 3 bases and J by 3 bases, with 9 bases between the two germline ends. CDR3 nucleotide sequence: TGCGCCAGCAGTGAAGATACAGACTACGAGCAGTACTTC. This sequence encodes CASSEDTDYEQYF.

The chain uses TRBV5-1 and TRBJ2-6; a weak D match, TRBD1 (5 bases). The CDR3 spans 19 residues. Per the germline V gene, CDR1 is SGHRS and CDR2 is YFSETQ. Trimming took off 0 bases at V and 0 bases at J, with 16 bases between the two ends. CDR3 DNA: TGCGCCAGCAGCTTGGGGATGTCAACAGGCCTCTCTGGGGCCAACGTCCTGACTTTC. It is translated as CASSLGMSTGLSGANVLTF.